The next 7 T cell receptor beta chains were all read from a single sample in a study of patients and donors after allogeneic stem cell transplantation. TCRdb redid the calling of the RT-PCR reads with MiXCR, one entry per CDR3 protein. This repertoire shows about a million distinct CDR3 sequences, about a sixth found once; its top ten account for roughly 6.4%. Sequenced: blood, either unsorted or a sorted T cell fraction (not recorded which). These receptors all come from a human donor who was either an allogeneic HSCT recipient or a stem cell or donor lymphocyte infusion donor (not recorded which). It is not recorded whose cells these are; they may come from a transplant donor.

This clonotype appeared a few times. The rearrangement joins TRBV12-3 or TRBV12-4 to TRBJ2-7, with D perhaps matching TRBD1 (6 bases). The CDR3 extends over 14 amino acids. The V and J ends lost 5 bases and 6 bases respectively, with 17 bases between them. CDR3 DNA: TGTGCCAGCAGTCTACAGGGCAGTAGCTCCGAGCAGTACTTC. This sequence encodes CASSLQGSSSEQYF.

The chain employs TRBV6-2 or TRBV6-3 and TRBJ2-2; the D gene is possibly TRBD2 (6 bases). Trimming pared 11 bases from V and 0 bases from J, leaving 13 bases between. The germline CDR1 and CDR2 sequences are MNHEY and SVGEGT. The length of the CDR3 is 14 residues. CDR3 nucleotides: TGTGCCTGCTGCGGCGGGGCGAACACCGGGGAGCTGTTTTTT. It codes for CACCGGANTGELFF.

This clonotype has just a few counts. The CDR3 reads CSVEVWTSGSITGELFF. In DNA, the CDR3 is TGCAGCGTTGAAGTCTGGACTAGCGGGAGCATCACCGGGGAGCTGTTTTTT. This sequence joins TRBV29-1 and TRBJ2-2, with TRBD2 identical over 13 bases. CDR1 and CDR2 from the germline V gene are SQVTM and ANQGSEA. With 1 base clipped from V and 4 bases from J, the junction kept 6 bases outside the gene matches. CDR3 length equals 17 residues.

In this sample, this clonotype turned up a few times. The chain is built from TRBV4-1 and TRBJ2-3; tentative D call: TRBD2 (6 bases). V shed 4 bases and J shed 1 base, with 15 bases lying between them. The CDR3 is 16 amino acids. From germline, CDR1 is MGHRA and CDR2 YSYEKL. CDR3 bases: TGCGCCAGCAGCCCGGGGGTTGGTCTCCGCACAGATACGCAGTATTTT. It translates to CASSPGVGLRTDTQYF.

This clonotype was counted between two and nine times. The CDR3 DNA reads TGTGCCAGCCCTGCCCCCCATGAGCAGTTCTTC. Residues: CASPAPHEQFF. The genes are TRBV6-1 and TRBJ2-1; D ambiguous. Trimming took 8 bases from V and 8 from J, leaving 10 bases between them. Germline V gives CDR1 MNHNS, CDR2 SASEGT. The CDR3 is 11 residues long.

This clonotype was seen a few times. The rearrangement links TRBV7-9 to TRBJ2-1; TRBD2 aligns across 9 bases. The CDR3 consists of 16 residues. The germline CDR1 and CDR2 sequences are SEHNR and FQNEAQ (reference sequence). After removal of 1 base from V and 7 bases from J, the junction contained 8 bases not matched to a gene. Here the CDR3 DNA reads TGTGCCAGCAGCTTAGTGGGAGCGGGGGGAGCTAATGAGCAGTTCTTC. It yields the protein CASSLVGAGGANEQFF. Together with reference TRBV7-9 and TRBJ2-1, the CDR3 gives the full variable domain: DTGVSQNPRHKITKRGQNVTFRCDPISEHNRLYWYRQTLGQGPEFLTYFQNEAQLEKSRLLSDRFSAERPKGSFSTLEIQRTEQGDSAMYLCASSLVGAGGANEQFFGPGTRLTVL.

This clonotype was counted between two and nine times. The CDR3 coding sequence is TGTGCCATCAATAGCCAGGGTACCTACGAGCAGTACTTC. This sequence encodes CAINSQGTYEQYF. The chain is built from TRBV10-3 and TRBJ2-7; D is possibly TRBD1 (5 bases). V was pared by 7 bases and J by 2 bases, with 12 bases between. From germline, CDR1 is ENHRY and CDR2 SYGVKD. The CDR3 length is 13 residues.